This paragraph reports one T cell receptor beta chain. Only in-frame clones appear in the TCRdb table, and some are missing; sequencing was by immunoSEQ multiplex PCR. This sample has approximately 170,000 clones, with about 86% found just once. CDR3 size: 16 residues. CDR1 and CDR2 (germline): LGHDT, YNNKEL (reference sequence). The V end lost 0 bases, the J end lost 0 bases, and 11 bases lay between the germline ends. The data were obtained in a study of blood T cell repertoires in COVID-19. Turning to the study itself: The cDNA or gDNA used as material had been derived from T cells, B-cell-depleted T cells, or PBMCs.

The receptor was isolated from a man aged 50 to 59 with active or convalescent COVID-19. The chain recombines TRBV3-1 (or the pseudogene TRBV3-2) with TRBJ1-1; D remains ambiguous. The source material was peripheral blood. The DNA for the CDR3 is TGTGCCAGCAGCCAAGAGAGGCTCCGGTTGAACACTGAAGCTTTCTTT. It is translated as CASSQERLRLNTEAFF.